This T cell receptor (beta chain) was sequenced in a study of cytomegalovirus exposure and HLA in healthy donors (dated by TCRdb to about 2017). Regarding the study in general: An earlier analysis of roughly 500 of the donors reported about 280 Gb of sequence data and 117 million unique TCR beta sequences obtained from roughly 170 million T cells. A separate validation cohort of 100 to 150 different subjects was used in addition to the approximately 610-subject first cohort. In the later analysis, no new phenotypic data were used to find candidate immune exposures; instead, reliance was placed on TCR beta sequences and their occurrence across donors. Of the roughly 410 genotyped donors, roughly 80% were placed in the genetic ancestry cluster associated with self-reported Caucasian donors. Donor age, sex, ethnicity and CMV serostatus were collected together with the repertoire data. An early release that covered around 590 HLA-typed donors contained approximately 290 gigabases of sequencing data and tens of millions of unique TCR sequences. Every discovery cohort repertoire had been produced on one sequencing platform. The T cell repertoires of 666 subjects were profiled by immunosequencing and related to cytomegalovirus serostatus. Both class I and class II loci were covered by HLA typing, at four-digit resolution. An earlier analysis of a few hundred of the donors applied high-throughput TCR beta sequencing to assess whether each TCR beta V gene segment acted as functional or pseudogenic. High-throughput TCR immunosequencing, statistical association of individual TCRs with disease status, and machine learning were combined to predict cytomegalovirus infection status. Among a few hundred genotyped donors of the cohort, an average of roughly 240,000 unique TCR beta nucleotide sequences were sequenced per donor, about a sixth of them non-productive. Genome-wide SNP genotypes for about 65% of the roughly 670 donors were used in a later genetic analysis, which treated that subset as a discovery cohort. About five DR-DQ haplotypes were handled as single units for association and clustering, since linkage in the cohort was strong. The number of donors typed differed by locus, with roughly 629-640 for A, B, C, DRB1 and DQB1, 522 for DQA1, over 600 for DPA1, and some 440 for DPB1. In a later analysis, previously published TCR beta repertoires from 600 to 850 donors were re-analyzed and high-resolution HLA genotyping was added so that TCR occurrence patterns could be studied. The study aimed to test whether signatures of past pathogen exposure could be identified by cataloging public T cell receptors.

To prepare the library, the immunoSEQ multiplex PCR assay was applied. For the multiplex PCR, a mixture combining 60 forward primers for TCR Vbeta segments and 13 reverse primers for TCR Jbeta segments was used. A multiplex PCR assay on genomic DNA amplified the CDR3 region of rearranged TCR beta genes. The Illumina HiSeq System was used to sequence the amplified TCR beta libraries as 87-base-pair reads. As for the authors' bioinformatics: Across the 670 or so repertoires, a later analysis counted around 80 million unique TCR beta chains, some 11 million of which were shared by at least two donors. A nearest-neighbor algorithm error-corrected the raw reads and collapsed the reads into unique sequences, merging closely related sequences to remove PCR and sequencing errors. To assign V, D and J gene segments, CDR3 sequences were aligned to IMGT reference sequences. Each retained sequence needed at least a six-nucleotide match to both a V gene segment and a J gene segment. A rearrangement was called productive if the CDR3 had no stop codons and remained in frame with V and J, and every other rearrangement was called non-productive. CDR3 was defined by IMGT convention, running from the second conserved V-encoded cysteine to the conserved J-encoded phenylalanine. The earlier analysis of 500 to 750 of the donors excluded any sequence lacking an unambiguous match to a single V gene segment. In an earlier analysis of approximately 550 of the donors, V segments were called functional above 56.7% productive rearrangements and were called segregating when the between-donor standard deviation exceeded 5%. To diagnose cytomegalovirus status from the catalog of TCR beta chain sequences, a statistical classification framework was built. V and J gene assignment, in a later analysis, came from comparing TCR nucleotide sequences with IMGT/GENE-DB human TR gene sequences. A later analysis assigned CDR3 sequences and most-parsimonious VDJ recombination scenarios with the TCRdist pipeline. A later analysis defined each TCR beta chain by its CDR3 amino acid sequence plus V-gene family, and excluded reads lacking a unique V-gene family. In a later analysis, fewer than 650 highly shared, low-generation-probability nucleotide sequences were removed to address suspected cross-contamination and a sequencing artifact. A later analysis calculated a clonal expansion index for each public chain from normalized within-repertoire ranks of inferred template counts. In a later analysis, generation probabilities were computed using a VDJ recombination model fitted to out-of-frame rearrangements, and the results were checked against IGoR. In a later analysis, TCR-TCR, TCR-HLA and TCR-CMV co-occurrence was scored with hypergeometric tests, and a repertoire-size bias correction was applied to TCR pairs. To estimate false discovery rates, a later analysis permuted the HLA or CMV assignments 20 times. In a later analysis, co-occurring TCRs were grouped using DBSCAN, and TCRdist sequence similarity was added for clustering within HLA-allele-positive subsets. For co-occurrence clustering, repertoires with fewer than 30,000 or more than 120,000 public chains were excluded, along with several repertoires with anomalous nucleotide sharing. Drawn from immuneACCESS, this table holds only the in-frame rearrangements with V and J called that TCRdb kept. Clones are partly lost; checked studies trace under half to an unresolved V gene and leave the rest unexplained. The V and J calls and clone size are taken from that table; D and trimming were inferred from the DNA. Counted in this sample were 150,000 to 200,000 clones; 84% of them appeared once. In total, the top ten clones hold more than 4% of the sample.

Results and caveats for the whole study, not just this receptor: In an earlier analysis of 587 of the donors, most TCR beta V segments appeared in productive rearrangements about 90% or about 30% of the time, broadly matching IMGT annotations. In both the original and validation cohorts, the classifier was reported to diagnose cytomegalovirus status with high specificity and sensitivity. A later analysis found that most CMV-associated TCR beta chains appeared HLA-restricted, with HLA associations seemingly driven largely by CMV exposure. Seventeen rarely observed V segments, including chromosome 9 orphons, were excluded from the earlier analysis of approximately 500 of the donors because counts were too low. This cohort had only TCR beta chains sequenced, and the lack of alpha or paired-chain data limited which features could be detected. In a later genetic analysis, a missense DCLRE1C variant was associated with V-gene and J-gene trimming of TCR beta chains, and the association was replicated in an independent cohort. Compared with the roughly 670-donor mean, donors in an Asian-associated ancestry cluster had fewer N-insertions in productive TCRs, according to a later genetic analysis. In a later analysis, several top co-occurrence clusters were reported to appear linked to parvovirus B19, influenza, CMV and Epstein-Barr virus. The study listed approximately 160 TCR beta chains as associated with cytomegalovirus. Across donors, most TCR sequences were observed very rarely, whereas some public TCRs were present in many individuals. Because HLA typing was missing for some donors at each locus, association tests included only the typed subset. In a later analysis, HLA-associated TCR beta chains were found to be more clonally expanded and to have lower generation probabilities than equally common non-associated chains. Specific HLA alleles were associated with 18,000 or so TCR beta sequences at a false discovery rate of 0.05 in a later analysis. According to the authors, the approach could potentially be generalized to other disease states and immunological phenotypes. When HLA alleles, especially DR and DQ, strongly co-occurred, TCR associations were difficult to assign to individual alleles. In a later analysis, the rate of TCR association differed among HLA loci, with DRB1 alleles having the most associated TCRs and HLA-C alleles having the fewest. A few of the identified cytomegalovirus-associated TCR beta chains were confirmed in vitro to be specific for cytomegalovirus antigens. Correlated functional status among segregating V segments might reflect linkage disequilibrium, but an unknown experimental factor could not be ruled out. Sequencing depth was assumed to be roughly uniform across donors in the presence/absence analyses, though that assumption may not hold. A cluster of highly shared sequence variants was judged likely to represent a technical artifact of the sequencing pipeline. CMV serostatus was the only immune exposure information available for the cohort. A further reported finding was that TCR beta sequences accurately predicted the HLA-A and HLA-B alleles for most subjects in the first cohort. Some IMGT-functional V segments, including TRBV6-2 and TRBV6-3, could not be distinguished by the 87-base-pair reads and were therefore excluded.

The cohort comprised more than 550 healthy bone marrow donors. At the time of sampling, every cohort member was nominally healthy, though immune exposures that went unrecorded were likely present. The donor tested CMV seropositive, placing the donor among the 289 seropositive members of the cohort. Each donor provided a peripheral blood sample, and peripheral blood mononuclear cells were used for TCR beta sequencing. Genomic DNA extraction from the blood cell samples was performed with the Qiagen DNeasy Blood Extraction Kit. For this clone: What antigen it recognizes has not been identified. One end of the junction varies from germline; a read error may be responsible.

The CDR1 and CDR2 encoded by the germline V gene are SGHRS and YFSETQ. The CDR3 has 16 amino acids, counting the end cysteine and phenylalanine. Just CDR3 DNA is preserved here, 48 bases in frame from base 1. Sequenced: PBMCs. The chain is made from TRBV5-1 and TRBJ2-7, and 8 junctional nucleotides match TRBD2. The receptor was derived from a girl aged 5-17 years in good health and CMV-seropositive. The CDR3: CASSMRGAPHPTSFSF. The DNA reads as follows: TGCGCCAGCAGCATGCGGGGGGCACCTCACCCTACGAGTTTCTCCTTC.